The 25 T cell receptor beta chains below all came from one sample that was sequenced in a study of T cells after yellow fever vaccination. TCRdb re-called the 5' RACE reads through MiXCR, storing one row per CDR3 protein. The sample carries about 58,000 distinct CDR3 sequences, more than 5.5% recorded once. Sequenced material: CD8+ T cells sorted from PBMCs, taken on the day of the first yellow fever vaccination. These receptors all stem from a man between 18 and 29 years old who received the YFV17D yellow fever vaccine.

This clonotype was counted many times. V is TRBV7-9 and J is TRBJ2-7; D is unclear. The CDR3 has 12 amino acids. Trimming took off 5 bases at V and 5 bases at J, with 10 bases between the two ends. Germline V lookup: CDR1 SEHNR, CDR2 FQNEAQ (reference sequence). The CDR3 nucleotides are TGTGCCAGCAGCCCCCGTCCCCACGAGCAGTACTTC. Encoded protein: CASSPRPHEQYF.

The sample holds many counts of this clonotype. J is TRBJ2-7 and V is TRBV3-1, with 10 bases aligning to TRBD2. Unmatched junction bases numbered 3, after V lost 3 bases and J lost 4 bases. Looked up from germline, CDR1 is LGHDT and CDR2 is YNNKEL (reference sequence). There are 14 residues in the CDR3. The CDR3 coding sequence is TGTGCCAGCAGCCAGCTAGCGGGGGCGTACGAGCAGTACTTC. Residues: CASSQLAGAYEQYF.

In its sample, this clonotype was seen many times. J is TRBJ2-1 and V is TRBV7-6; TRBD1 might be the D (5 bases). V was pared by 4 bases and J by 6 bases, with 19 bases between. CDR1 is SGHVS and CDR2 is FNYEAQ in the germline V gene. The CDR3 has 16 residues. CDR3: CASSSIKIPGSNEQFF. DNA of the CDR3: TGTGCCAGCAGCTCCATAAAGATTCCAGGGTCCAATGAGCAGTTCTTC.

This chain uses TRBV7-2 with TRBJ2-3; D perhaps matches TRBD2 (5 bases). CDR3 length equals 16 residues. The V gene lost 5 bases and the J gene lost 5 bases, with 20 bases spanning the gap. Germline V gene data show CDR1 as SGHTA and CDR2 as FQGNSA. The CDR3 is CASSPPTGSAGDTQYF. CDR3 sequence (DNA): TGTGCCAGCAGCCCCCCGACTGGGAGTGCAGGAGATACGCAGTATTTT.

This clonotype was observed at least ten times. The chain recombines TRBV12-3 or TRBV12-4 with TRBJ1-1; 7 bases fit TRBD1. This CDR3 contains 15 residues. The V gene end was trimmed by 7 bases and the J gene end by 5 bases; junction bases not matched to a gene: 13. The CDR3: CASTSTPTGRTEAFF. The CDR3, as DNA: TGTGCCAGCACCTCTACCCCGACAGGGAGAACTGAAGCTTTCTTT.

This clonotype was detected only a few times. V is TRBV7-3 and J is TRBJ1-1; the D is unclear. From germline, CDR1 is SGHTA and CDR2 FQGTGA. The CDR3 is made up of 17 amino acids. The V end lost 2 bases, the J end lost 5 bases, and 21 bases lay between the germline ends. The chain's CDR3 is CASSLGVSGPGGTEAFF. DNA for the CDR3: TGTGCCAGCAGCTTAGGGGTGTCAGGTCCTGGAGGGACTGAAGCTTTCTTT.

This clonotype appeared many times. The rearrangement uses TRBV5-1 and TRBJ1-1, with 9 bases that match TRBD1. Germline V lookup: CDR1 SGHRS, CDR2 YFSETQ. The length of the CDR3 is 14 residues. The trim removed 3 bases at V and 2 bases at J, leaving 2 bases unmatched. CDR3: CASSWDRDNTEAFF. CDR3 sequence (DNA): TGCGCCAGCAGCTGGGACAGGGATAACACTGAAGCTTTCTTT.

This clonotype was counted at least ten times. This rearrangement joins TRBV6-5 to TRBJ1-6; TRBD1 matches at 7 bases. The CDR3 sequence is 16 residues long. V lost 5 bases and J lost 0; bases outside the gene matches: 4. Per germline, CDR1 MNHEY and CDR2 SVGAGI. CDR3: CASSPRDSSYNSPLHF. DNA of the CDR3: TGTGCCAGCAGTCCCAGGGACAGCTCCTATAATTCACCCCTCCACTTT.

This clonotype appeared a few times. The chain uses TRBV4-3 and TRBJ2-1; TRBD2 aligns across 10 bases. J gave up 9 bases and V 4 bases, and 12 bases lay outside the gene matches. The CDR3 extends over 16 amino acids. Germline V gene sequence: CDR1 LGHNA, CDR2 YSLEER. As DNA, the CDR3 is TGCGCCAGCAGCCCAAATGGAGCGGGGGGGTCGGTTGAGCAGTTCTTC. It yields the protein CASSPNGAGGSVEQFF.

A few counts support this clonotype. This sequence joins TRBV7-9 and TRBJ1-1; D is possibly TRBD1 (6 bases). The germline CDR1 and CDR2 sequences are SEHNR and FQNEAQ (reference sequence). Trimming removed 6 bases at V and 0 bases at J, with 14 bases between. CDR3 size: 15 residues. The CDR3: CASSSPDRLNTEAFF. The CDR3 coding sequence is TGTGCCAGCAGTTCCCCGGACAGACTGAACACTGAAGCTTTCTTT.

V and J are TRBV6-5 and TRBJ2-1; D might be TRBD1 (5 bases). The CDR3 is 16 amino acids. CDR1 and CDR2 from the germline V gene are MNHEY and SVGAGI. Trimming cost V 0 bases and J 8 bases, with 17 bases left between them. The CDR3 sequence is CASSYSPPTAGDEQFF. The CDR3 bases are TGTGCCAGCAGTTACTCCCCCCCGACAGCTGGGGATGAGCAGTTCTTC.

J is TRBJ1-1 and V is TRBV29-1; D perhaps matches TRBD1 (5 bases). The V end lost 0 bases, the J end lost 5 bases, and 16 bases lay between the germline ends. Looked up from germline, CDR1 is SQVTM and CDR2 is ANQGSEA. The CDR3 runs 15 residues. The CDR3 sequence: CSVEEGAWGRTEAFF. CDR3 DNA sequence: TGCAGCGTTGAAGAAGGGGCATGGGGTCGGACTGAAGCTTTCTTT.

This clonotype occurred many times. The chain recombines TRBV2 with TRBJ1-4; a weak D match, TRBD1 (5 bases). Germline V gives CDR1 SNHLY, CDR2 FYNNEI. The CDR3 length is 16 residues. The V and J ends lost 0 bases and 0 bases respectively, with 8 bases between them. In DNA form, the CDR3 reads TGTGCCAGCAGTGAAGCACAGGTTTCAACTAATGAAAAACTGTTTTTT. Its translation: CASSEAQVSTNEKLFF.

The rearrangement links TRBV12-3 or TRBV12-4 to TRBJ2-5; the match to TRBD2 covers 8 bases. Trimming took 6 bases from V and 9 from J; bases not matched to a gene: 3. The CDR3 runs to 11 residues. CDR3 residues: CASSPGGAQYF. In DNA form, the CDR3 reads TGTGCCAGCAGCCCCGGGGGGGCCCAGTACTTC.

This clonotype was seen a handful of times. The chain uses TRBV27 and TRBJ2-7; tentatively, D is TRBD1 or TRBD2 (5 bases each). The CDR3 is 14 amino acids. Germline lookup yields CDR1 MNHEY and CDR2 SMNVEV (reference sequence). V shed 5 bases and J shed 2 bases, with 13 bases lying between them. The DNA of the CDR3 is TGTGCCAGCAGTCCTTGGGACCGAGCCTACGAGCAGTACTTC. Translation: CASSPWDRAYEQYF.

This clonotype was recorded a few times. The V call is TRBV27, the J call TRBJ2-7, with 10 bases lining up with TRBD1. With 0 bases clipped from V and 3 bases from J, the junction kept 2 bases outside the gene matches. The V gene's germline CDR1 is MNHEY and CDR2 SMNVEV (reference sequence). This CDR3 region has 15 residues. The CDR3 nucleotides are TGTGCCAGCAGTTTATCGGGGACAGGGGTCTACGAGCAGTACTTC. It codes for CASSLSGTGVYEQYF.

In its sample, this clonotype was seen many times. The rearrangement joins TRBV28 to TRBJ2-7; 11 bases agree with TRBD1. The CDR3 sequence is 15 residues long. Per the germline V gene, CDR1 is MDHEN and CDR2 is SYDVKM. V was pared by 5 bases and J by 1 base, with 4 bases of the junction left unmatched. CDR3 protein: CASSGTGGVSYEQYV. The CDR3 coding sequence is TGTGCCAGCAGTGGGACAGGGGGAGTTTCCTACGAGCAGTACGTC.

The chain recombines TRBV5-6 with TRBJ2-1; D possibly matches TRBD1 or TRBD2 (5 bases each). V lost 2 bases to trimming and J lost 4 bases, with 16 bases between them. CDR3 length equals 16 residues. Germline CDR1 is SGHDT and CDR2 is YYEEEE. The CDR3 region has the DNA TGTGCCAGCAGCTTAAGTGGGGGACCGTCGTACAATGAGCAGTTCTTC. Translation: CASSLSGGPSYNEQFF.

In its sample, this clonotype was seen many times. V gene TRBV10-3 combines with J gene TRBJ2-7; no definite D call. Trimming left V 2 bases short and J 2 bases short, with 4 bases between. The CDR3 runs 12 residues. Germline V gives CDR1 ENHRY, CDR2 SYGVKD. CDR3 sequence reads: CAISEGTYEQYF. CDR3 sequence (DNA): TGTGCCATCAGTGAGGGGACCTACGAGCAGTACTTC.

This clonotype was picked up a small number of times. The rearrangement links TRBV6-2 or TRBV6-3 to TRBJ2-1; 12 bases align to TRBD2. Looked up from germline, CDR1 is MNHEY and CDR2 is SVGEGT. The CDR3 is 16 amino acids. V was clipped by 2 bases and J by 1 base; unmatched bases: 0. CDR3 bases: TGTGCCAGCAGTTACGGACTAGCGGGGTCCTACAATGAGCAGTTCTTC. Protein sequence: CASSYGLAGSYNEQFF.

This clonotype was detected many times. V and J are TRBV5-1 and TRBJ2-1; 9 nucleotides line up with TRBD1. After removal of 5 bases from V and 2 bases from J, the junction contained 11 bases not matched to a gene. This CDR3 is 17 amino acids long. Germline V CDR1 and CDR2: SGHRS, YFSETQ. The chain's CDR3 is CASSPTPGQGAYNEQFF. CDR3 DNA: TGCGCCAGCAGTCCCACTCCGGGACAGGGTGCCTACAATGAGCAGTTCTTC.

A few counts support this clonotype. CDR3 DNA: TGCAGCGTTGAAGGGTCAGCGTGGGAGACCCAGTACTTC. This sequence encodes CSVEGSAWETQYF. The genes are TRBV29-1 and TRBJ2-5; no clear D gene. The CDR3 length is 13 residues. Trimming shortened V by 1 base and J by 5 bases, and 11 bases separated the two germline ends. Germline CDR1 is SQVTM and CDR2 is ANQGSEA.

This clonotype was detected a few times. The rearrangement links TRBV29-1 to TRBJ2-7; D not resolved. Germline V CDR1 and CDR2: SQVTM, ANQGSEA. V gave up 7 bases and J gave up 3 bases, with 16 bases separating them. CDR3 size: 13 residues. The CDR3 DNA reads TGCAGCGCCCGTGGGCGGTCTCTCTACGAGCAGTACTTC. Residues: CSARGRSLYEQYF.

The chain joins TRBV5-1 to TRBJ2-1; 8 nucleotides agree with TRBD2. The CDR3 is 15 amino acids. The V gene end was trimmed by 3 bases and the J gene end by 7 bases; junction bases not matched to a gene: 9. Germline assignment: CDR1 SGHRS and CDR2 YFSETQ. The CDR3 protein is CASSYERGSNNEQFF. The CDR3 DNA reads as TGCGCCAGCAGCTACGAGCGGGGGTCCAATAATGAGCAGTTCTTC.

This clonotype was observed a few times. CDR3 DNA sequence: TGTGCCAGCAGCTCTGCGACAGGGGTTTCAGATACGCAGTATTTT. This encodes CASSSATGVSDTQYF. This rearrangement joins TRBV11-2 to TRBJ2-3; 8 nucleotides line up with TRBD1. Losses at the gene ends were 4 bases for V and 4 bases for J; bases not matched to a gene: 7. CDR3 length equals 15 residues. Germline assignment: CDR1 SGHAT and CDR2 FQNNGV.